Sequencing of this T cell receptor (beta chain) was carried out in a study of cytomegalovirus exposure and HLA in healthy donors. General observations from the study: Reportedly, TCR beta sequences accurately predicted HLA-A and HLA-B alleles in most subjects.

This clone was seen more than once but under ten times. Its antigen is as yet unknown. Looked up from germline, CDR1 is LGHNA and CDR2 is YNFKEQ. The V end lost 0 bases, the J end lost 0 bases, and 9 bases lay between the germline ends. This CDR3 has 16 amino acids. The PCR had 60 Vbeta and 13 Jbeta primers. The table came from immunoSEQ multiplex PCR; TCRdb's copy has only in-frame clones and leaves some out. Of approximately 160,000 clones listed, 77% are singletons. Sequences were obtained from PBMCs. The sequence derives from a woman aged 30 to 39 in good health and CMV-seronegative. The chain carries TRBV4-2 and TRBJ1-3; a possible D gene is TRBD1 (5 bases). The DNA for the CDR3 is TGTGCCAGCAGCCAAGACAGGGCGCGCTCTGGAAACACCATATATTTT. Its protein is CASSQDRARSGNTIYF.